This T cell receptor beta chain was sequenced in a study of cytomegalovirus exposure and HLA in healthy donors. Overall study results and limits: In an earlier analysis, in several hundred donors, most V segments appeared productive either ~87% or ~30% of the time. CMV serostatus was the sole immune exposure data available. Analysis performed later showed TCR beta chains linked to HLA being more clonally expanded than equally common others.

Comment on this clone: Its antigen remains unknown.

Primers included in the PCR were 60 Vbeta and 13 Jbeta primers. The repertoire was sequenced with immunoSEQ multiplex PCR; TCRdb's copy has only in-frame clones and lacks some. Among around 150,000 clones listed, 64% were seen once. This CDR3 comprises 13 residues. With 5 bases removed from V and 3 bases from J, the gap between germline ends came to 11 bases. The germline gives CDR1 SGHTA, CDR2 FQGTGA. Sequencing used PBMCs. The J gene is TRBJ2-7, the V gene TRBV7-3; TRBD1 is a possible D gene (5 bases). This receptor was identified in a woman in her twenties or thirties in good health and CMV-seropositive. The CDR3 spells CASSPAQGYEQYF. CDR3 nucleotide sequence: TGTGCCAGCAGCCCCGCCCAGGGCTACGAGCAGTACTTC.